This T cell receptor beta chain came from a study of T cell repertoires in ileal Crohn's disease. Study information: At postoperative colonoscopy, neoterminal ileum biopsies were taken as M6.

Time point of the sample: neoterminal ileum biopsy at postoperative endoscopy, about 6 months after surgery. The CDR3 totals 15 residues. Trimming took off 1 base at V and 0 bases at J, with 9 bases between the two ends. Germline lookup yields CDR1 MGHDK and CDR2 SYGVNS. Sequencing used immunoSEQ multiplex PCR; TCRdb keeps in-frame clones, though not all of them. The table records about 62,000 clones, 85% to 90% of them present only once. The source material was ileal tissue. This sequence was found in an adult with Crohn's disease. This chain uses TRBV25-1 with TRBJ1-2; D may be TRBD1 (5 bases). DNA of the CDR3: TGTGCCAGCAGTGAATGGGGAGGGGCTAACTATGGCTACACCTTC. This gives the protein CASSEWGGANYGYTF.